The T cell receptor (beta chain) under discussion was sequenced for a study of type 1 regulatory T cells. Study-wide background: This in vitro CD4 product, T-allo10, is enriched for Tr1 cells and alloantigen-specific.

Graft donor-derived T-allo10 cells were described as host-alloantigen-specific, anergic, and alloantigen-specifically suppressive. This clonotype showed up just once. The target antigen is unknown. TCRdb reprocessed the reads with MiXCR, giving one entry per CDR3 protein. The table has 20,000 to 25,000 distinct CDR3 sequences, 72% seen once; the top ten hold around an eighth. The sample consisted of cultured T cells, either the whole culture or a sorted T cell fraction (not recorded which). Subset indicated: Tr1-enriched cell product generated in vitro against host alloantigens. The clonotype comes from a human donor in good health.

CDR3 region: CASSRSEGTLGHGYTF. The CDR3 coding sequence is TGTGCCAGCAGCCGTTCTGAGGGGACCCTTGGGCATGGCTACACCTTC. The gene calls are TRBV3-1 and TRBJ1-2; possibly TRBD1 for D (5 bases). This CDR3 spans 16 amino acids. Trimming stripped 4 bases from V and 6 bases from J, with 21 bases between. Germline V lookup: CDR1 LGHDT, CDR2 YNNKEL (reference sequence).